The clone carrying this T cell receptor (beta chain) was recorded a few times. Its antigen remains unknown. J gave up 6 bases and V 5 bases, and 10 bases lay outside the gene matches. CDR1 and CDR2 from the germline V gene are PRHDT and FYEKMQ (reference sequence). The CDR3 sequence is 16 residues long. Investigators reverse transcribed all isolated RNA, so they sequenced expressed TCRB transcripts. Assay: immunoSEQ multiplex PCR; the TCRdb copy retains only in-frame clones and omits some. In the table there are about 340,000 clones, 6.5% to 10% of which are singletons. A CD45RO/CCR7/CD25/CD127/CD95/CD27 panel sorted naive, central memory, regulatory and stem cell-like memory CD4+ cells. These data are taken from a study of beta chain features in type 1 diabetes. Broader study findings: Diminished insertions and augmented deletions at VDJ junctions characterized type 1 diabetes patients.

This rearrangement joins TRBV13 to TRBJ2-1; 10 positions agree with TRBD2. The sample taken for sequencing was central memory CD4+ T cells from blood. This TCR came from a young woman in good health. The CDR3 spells CASSNLAGVWANEQFF. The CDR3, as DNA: TGTGCCAGCAGCAACCTAGCGGGAGTTTGGGCCAATGAGCAGTTCTTC.